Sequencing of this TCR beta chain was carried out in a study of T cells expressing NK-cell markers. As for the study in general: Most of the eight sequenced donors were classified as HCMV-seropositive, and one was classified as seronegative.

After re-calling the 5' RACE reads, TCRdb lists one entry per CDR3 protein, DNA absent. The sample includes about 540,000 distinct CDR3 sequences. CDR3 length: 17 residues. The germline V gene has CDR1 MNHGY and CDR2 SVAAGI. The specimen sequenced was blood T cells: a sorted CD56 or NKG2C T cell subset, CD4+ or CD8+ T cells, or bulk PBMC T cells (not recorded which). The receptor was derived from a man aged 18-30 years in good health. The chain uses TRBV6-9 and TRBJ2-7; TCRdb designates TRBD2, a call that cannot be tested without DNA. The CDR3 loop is CASSYSLLGRVGYEQYF.